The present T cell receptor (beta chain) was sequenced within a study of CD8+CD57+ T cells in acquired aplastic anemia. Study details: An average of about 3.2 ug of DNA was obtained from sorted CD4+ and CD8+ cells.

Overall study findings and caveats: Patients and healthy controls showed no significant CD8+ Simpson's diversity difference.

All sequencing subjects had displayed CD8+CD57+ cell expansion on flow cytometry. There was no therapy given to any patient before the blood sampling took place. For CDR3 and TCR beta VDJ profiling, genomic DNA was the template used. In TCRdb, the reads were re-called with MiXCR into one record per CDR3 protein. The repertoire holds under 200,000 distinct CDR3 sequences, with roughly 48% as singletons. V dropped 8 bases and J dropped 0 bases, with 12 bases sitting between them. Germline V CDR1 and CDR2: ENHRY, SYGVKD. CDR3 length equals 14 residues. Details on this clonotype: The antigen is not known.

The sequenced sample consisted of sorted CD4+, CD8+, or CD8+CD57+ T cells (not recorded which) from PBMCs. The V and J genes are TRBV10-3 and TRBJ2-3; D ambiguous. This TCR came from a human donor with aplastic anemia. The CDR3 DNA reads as TGTGCCATCGGCGAGTTGATCAGCACAGATACGCAGTATTTT. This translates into CAIGELISTDTQYF.